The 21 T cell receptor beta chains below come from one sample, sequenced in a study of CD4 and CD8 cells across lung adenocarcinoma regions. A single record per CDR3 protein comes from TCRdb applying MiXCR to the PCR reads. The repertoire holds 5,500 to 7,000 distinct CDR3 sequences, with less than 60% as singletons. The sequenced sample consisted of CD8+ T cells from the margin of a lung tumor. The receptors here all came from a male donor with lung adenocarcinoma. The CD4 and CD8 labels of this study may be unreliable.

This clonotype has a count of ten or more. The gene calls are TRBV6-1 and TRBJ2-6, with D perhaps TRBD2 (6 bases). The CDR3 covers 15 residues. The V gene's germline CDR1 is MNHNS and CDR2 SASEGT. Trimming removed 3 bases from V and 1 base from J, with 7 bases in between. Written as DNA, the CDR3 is TGTGCCAGCAGTGAGGGGACTTCTGGGGCCAACGTCCTGACTTTC. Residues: CASSEGTSGANVLTF.

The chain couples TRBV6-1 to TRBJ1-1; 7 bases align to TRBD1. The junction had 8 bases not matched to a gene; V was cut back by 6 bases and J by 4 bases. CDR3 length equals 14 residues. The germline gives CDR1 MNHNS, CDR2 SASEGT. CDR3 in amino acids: CASRDPGGSTEAFF. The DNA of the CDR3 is TGTGCCAGCAGAGACCCAGGGGGTAGCACTGAAGCTTTCTTT.

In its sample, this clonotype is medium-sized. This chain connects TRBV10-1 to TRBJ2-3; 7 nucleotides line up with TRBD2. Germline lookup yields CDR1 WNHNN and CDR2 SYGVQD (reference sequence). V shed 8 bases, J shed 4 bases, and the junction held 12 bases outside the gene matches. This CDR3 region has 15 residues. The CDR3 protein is CASAGDAAVADTQYF. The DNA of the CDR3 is TGCGCCAGCGCGGGGGATGCGGCAGTGGCAGATACGCAGTATTTT.

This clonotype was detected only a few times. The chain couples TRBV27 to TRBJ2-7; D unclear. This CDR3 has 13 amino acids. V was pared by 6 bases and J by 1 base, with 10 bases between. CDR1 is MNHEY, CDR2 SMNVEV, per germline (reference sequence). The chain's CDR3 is CASRGPGSYEQYF. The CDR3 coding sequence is TGTGCCAGCAGAGGGCCGGGTTCCTACGAGCAGTACTTC.

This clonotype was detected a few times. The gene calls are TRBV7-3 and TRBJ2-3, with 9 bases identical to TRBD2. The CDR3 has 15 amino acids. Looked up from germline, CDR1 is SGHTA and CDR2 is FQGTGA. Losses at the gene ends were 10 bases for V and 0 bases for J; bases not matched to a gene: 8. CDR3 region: CATSLAGTSTDTQYF. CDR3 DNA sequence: TGTGCCACTAGCCTAGCGGGGACTAGCACAGATACGCAGTATTTT.

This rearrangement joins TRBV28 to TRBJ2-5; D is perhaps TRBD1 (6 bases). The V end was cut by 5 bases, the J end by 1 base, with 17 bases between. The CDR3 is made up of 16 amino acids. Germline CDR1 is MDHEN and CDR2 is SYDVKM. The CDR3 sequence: CASSTSYRDPQETQYF. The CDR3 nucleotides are TGTGCCAGCAGTACATCCTACAGGGATCCCCAAGAGACCCAGTACTTC.

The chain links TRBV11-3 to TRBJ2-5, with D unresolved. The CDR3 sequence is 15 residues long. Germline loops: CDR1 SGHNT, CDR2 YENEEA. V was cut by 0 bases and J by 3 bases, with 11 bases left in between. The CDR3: CASSLDLGQEETQYF. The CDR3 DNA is TGTGCCAGCAGCTTAGATTTGGGTCAGGAAGAGACCCAGTACTTC.

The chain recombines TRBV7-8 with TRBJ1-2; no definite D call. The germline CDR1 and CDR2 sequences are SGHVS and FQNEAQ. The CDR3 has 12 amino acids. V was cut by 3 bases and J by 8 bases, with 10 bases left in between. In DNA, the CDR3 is TGTGCCAGCAGCTTGGAGGCACGGGGCTACACCTTC. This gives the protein CASSLEARGYTF.

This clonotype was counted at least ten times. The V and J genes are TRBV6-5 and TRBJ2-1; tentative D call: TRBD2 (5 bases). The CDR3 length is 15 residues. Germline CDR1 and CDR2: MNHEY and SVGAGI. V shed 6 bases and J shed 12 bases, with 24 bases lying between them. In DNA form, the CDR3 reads TGTGCCAGCAGCCTTGAAGGCGTCCTTCGGGGTCCGCAGTTCTTC. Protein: CASSLEGVLRGPQFF.

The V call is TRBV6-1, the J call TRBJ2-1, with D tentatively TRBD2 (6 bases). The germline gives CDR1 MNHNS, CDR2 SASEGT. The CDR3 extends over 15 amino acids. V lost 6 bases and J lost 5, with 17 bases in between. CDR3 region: CASRGLGLRDNEQFF. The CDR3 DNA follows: TGTGCCAGCAGAGGGTTGGGACTTAGGGACAATGAGCAGTTCTTC.

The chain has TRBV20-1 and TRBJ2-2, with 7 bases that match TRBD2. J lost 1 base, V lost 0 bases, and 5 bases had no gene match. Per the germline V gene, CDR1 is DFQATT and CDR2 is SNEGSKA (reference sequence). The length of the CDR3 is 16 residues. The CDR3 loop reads CSARDRGEMNTGELFF. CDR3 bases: TGCAGTGCTAGAGATCGGGGGGAAATGAACACCGGGGAGCTGTTTTTT.

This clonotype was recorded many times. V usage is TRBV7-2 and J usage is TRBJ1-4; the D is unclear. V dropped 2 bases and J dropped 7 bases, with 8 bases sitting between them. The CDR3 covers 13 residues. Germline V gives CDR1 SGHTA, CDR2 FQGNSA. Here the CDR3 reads CASSLWSGEKLFF. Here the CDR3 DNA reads TGTGCCAGCAGCTTATGGTCGGGTGAAAAACTGTTTTTT.

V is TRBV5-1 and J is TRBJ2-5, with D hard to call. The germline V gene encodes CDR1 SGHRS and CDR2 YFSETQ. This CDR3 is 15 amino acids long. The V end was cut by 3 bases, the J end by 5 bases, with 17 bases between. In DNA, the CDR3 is TGCGCCAGCAGCTACCGACCCATCCTCCGGGAGACCCAGTACTTC. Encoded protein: CASSYRPILRETQYF. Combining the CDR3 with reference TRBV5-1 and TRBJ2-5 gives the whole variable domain KAGVTQTPRYLIKTRGQQVTLSCSPISGHRSVSWYQQTPGQGLQFLFEYFSETQRNKGNFPGRFSGRQFSNSRSEMNVSTLELGDSALYLCASSYRPILRETQYFGPGTRLLVL.

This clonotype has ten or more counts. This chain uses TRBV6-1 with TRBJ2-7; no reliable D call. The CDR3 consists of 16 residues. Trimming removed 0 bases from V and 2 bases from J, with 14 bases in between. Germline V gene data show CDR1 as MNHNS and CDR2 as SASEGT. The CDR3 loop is CASSEAVQRTAYEQYF. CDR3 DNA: TGTGCCAGCAGTGAAGCCGTGCAGCGAACCGCCTACGAGCAGTACTTC.

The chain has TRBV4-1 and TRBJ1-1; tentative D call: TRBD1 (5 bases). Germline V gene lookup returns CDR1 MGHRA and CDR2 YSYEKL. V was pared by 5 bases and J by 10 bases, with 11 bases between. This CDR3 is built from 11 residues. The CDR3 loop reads CASSNFGGAFF. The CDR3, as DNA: TGCGCCAGCAGCAACTTTGGGGGAGCTTTCTTT.

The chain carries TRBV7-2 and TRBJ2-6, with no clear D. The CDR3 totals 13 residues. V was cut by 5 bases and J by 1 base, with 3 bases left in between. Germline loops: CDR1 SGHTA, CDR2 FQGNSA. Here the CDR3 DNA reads TGTGCCAGCAGCCGATCTGGGGCCAACGTCCTGACTTTC. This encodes CASSRSGANVLTF.

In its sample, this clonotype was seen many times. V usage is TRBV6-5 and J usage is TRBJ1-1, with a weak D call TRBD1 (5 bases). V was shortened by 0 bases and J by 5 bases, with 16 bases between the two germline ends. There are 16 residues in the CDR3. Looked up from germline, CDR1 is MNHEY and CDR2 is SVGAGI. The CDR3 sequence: CASSYSMVARVTEAFF. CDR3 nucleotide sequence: TGTGCCAGCAGTTACTCGATGGTTGCCAGGGTGACTGAAGCTTTCTTT.

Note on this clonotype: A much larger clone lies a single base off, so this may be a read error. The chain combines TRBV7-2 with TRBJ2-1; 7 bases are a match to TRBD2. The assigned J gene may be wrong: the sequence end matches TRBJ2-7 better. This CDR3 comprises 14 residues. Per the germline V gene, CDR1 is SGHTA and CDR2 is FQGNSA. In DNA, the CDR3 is TGTGCCAGCAGCTTAGGCGGGGGACCCAATGAGCAGTACTTC. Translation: CASSLGGGPNEQYF.

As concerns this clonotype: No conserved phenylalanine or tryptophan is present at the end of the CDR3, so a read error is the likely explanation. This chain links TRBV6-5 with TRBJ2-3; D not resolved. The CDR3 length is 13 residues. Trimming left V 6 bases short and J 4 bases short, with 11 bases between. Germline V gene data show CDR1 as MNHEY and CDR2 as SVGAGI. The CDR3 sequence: CASRFSLPDTQYS. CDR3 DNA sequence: TGTGCCAGCAGATTCTCCCTCCCAGATACGCAGTATTCT.

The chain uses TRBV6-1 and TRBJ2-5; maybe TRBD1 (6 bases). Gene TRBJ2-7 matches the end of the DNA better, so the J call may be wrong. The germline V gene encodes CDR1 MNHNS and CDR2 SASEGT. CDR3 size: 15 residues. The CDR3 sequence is CASSEMTGGAYEQYF. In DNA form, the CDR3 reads TGTGCCAGCAGTGAGATGACAGGTGGAGCCTACGAGCAGTACTTC.

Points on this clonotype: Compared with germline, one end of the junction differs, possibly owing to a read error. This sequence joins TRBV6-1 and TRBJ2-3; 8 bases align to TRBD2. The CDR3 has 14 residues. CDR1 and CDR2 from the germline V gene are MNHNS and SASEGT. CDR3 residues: CASRVRGATDTQYF. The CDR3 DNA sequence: TGTGCCAGCAGGGTGCGGGGGGCCACAGATACTCAGTACTTT.